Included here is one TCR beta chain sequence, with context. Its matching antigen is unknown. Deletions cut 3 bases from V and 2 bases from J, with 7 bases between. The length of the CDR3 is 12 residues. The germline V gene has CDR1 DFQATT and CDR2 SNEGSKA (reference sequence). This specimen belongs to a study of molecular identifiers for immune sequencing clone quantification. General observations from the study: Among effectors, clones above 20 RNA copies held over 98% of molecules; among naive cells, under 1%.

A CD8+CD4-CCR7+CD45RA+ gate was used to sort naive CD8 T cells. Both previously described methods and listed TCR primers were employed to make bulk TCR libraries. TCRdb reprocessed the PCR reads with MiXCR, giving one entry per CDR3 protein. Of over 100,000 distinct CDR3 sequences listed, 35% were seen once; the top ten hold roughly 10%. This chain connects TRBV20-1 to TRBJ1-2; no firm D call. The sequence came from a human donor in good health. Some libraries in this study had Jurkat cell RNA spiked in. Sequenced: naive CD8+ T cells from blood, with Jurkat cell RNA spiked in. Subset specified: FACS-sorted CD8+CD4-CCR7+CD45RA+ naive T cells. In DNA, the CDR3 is TGCAGTGCTAGTACACGGAACTATGGCTACACCTTC. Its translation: CSASTRNYGYTF.